The T cell receptor (beta chain) described here comes from a study of CDR3 diversity in severe acne. This clonotype was seen many times. TCRdb re-called the PCR reads with MiXCR, one entry per CDR3 protein. The profile covers roughly 100,000 distinct CDR3 sequences, with roughly half appearing a single time and roughly 12% taken by the ten largest. CDR3 length: 11 residues. Germline CDR1 and CDR2: MNHEY and SMNVEV (reference sequence). The sequenced material came from blood. This receptor was taken from a male donor with acne. The chain links TRBV27 to TRBJ1-2; D is unclear. CDR3 coding DNA: TGTGCGCGACGGGAGACGGATGGCTACACCTTC. This sequence encodes CARRETDGYTF.